This T cell receptor beta chain is from a study of cytomegalovirus exposure and HLA in healthy donors. Whole-study findings and limits: Later work found most CMV-associated TCR beta chains apparently HLA-restricted.

Germline V gives CDR1 MNHNS, CDR2 SASEGT. There are 16 residues in the CDR3. The V end was cut by 1 base, the J end by 0 bases, with 10 bases between. The PCR had 60 Vbeta and 13 Jbeta primers. This table comes from immunoSEQ multiplex PCR, and its TCRdb copy is limited to in-frame clones, with some not included. The data contain about 170,000 clones, approximately 81% of them singletons. A remark on this clone: As yet, its antigen is unknown.

The sample comprised PBMCs. The J gene is TRBJ1-3, the V gene TRBV6-1, with a possible D match to TRBD1 (5 bases). This sequence was found in a woman aged 50 to 60 in good health and CMV-seronegative. The CDR3 DNA sequence: TGTGCCAGCAGTGAAGAGAAGGGACTCTCTGGAAACACCATATATTTT. Its translation is CASSEEKGLSGNTIYF.